The present T cell receptor beta chain was sequenced within a study of vaccination and CD4 T cells after COVID-19 (dated by TCRdb to between 2022 and 2023). Regarding the study in general: Convalescent patients had a positive SARS-CoV-2 result on nasal swab PCR, and of these patients, several had mild disease and one had severe disease. The convalescent cohort comprised six males and four females, including two Hispanic individuals, seven Caucasians, two Asians and one multiracial person. Two doses of either the Pfizer-BioNTech BNT162b2 vaccine (n=8) or the Moderna mRNA-1273 vaccine (n=2) were administered to participants. Post-COVID blood samples from convalescent patients were collected a median of 101 days after diagnosis, with a range of roughly 30 to 161 days. Post-vaccine blood samples were obtained a median of about 70 days after the second vaccine dose, with a range of roughly 13 to 250 days. For stimulating the cultures, overlapping spike peptide pools were used, derived from SARS-CoV-2 as well as from the common cold coronaviruses HCoV-NL63, HCoV-OC43 and HCoV-229E. In control cultures, a CEFX viral epitope pool was used as positive control, an HIV-1 Nef peptide pool was used as negative control, or no peptide was added. The spike-specific CD4+ TCR repertoire was compared before and after mRNA vaccination in about nine COVID-19 convalescent patients and a few infection-naive healthy vaccine recipients. Overall study results and their limits: In convalescent patients, nearly all vaccine-specific clones (304 of 307) were found to be mono-reactive for SARS-CoV-2 spike rather than cross-reactive with common cold coronaviruses. Among convalescent patients, a median 86.3% of the SARS-CoV-2-reactive clones seen after vaccination appeared only after vaccination, which suggests priming specific to the vaccine. Relatively few convalescent patients were included in the study, and early timepoints after natural infection were not analyzed. The median number of SARS-CoV-2-reactive clonotypes rose from approximately 20 after infection to 38 after vaccination, but the change was not significant.

The library was built by means of PCR. DNA from cultured CD4+ T cells was subjected to TCR sequencing with the Oncomine TCR Beta short-read assay at the Johns Hopkins FTIC core. Genomic DNA was extracted from the cultured CD4+ T cells with the QIAamp micro DNA kit. Oncomine TCR Beta libraries from cultured CD4+ T cells were pooled with unique dual indexes and sequenced on an Illumina iSeq 100. The original pipeline was this. Non-productive sequences were removed, and CDR3s that did not start with C, did not end with F or W, or were shorter than 7 amino acids were discarded. The MANAFEST web application was used to identify antigen-specific clonotypes by comparing peptide-stimulated wells against reference wells and other culture wells. To be called positive, a clone needed an FDR below 0.05, an odds ratio above 5, and a productive frequency above 0.1% in at least two of three replicate wells. A clonotype was classed as cross-reactive if the clonotype showed significant expansion both in SARS-CoV-2 spike wells and in at least one common cold coronavirus spike condition. Using R version 3.6.1, CDR3 homology was evaluated through Levenshtein distances (stringdist) along with unrooted phylogenetic trees (ape). TCRdb applied fastp at Q25 and MiXCR to the public reads, then kept only in-frame beta chains. One record per CDR3 amino acid sequence lists the most common genes and DNA. The V and J calls shown here were made by TCRdb, not taken from the authors' results. The sample table records approximately 13,000 distinct CDR3 sequences; around 50% of these occur just once. About 10% of the sample is taken by the ten largest.

The treatment or condition label, as the study defines it: roughly 11-day PBMC culture with coronavirus spike peptide pools or control peptides (ViraFEST assay). The ViraFEST assay was used in the study, in which antigen-specific T cells were expanded with peptide pools and expanded clonotypes were subsequently identified by TCR sequencing. The convalescent patients' positive SARS-CoV-2 PCR tests fell between March and December 2020, which was before the Alpha, Beta and Delta variants emerged in the United States. Each well held 1.5 million to 2.5 million PBMCs cultured with around 9 ug/ml peptide pools in IMDM containing roughly 5% human AB serum and about 10 IU/ml IL-2. Half of the culture medium was replaced with fresh IL-2-containing medium on days 3 and 7. CD4+ T cells were isolated after around 9 days of culture through negative selection using the EasySep CD4+ T cell isolation kit. Ficoll-Paque Plus gradient centrifugation was used to isolate PBMCs from whole blood, and the isolated PBMCs were then either used fresh or cryopreserved at -140C. Culture conditions were generally each tested in triplicate wells.

CDR1 and CDR2 (SGHAT, FQNNGV) derive from the germline V gene. V lost 4 bases and J lost 8 bases; the stretch between them is 6 bases long. The CDR3 holds 11 amino acids from the cysteine to the phenylalanine. Of all the DNA, just the CDR3 is kept, 33 bases in frame from base 1. Details on this clonotype: Its antigen is currently not known. No much larger clonotype is one base removed from it; base qualities were not supplied.

The material sequenced was CD4+ T cells from blood, cultured in vitro, taken before SARS-CoV-2 vaccination. This sequence originates from a human donor who had recovered from COVID-19. Recombination connected TRBV11-2 to TRBJ2-1, with the D gene call left open. The encoded CDR3 is CASSSVHEQFF. The nucleotides are TGTGCCAGCAGCTCTGTCCATGAGCAGTTCTTC.